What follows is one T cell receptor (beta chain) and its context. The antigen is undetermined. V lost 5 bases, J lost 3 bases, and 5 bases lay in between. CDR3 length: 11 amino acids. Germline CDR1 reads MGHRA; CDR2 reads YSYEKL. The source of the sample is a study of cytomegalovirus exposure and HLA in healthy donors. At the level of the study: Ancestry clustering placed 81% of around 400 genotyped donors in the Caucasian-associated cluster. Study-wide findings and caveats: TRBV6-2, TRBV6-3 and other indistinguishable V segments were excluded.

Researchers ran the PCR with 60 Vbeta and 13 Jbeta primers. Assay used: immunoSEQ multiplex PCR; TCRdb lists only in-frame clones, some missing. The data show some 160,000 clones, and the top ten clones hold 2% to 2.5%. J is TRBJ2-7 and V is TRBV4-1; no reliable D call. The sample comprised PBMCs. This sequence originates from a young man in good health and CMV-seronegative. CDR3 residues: CASSDFYEQYF. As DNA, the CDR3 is TGCGCCAGCAGCGACTTCTACGAGCAGTACTTC.